The 14 T cell receptor beta chains below all came from one sample that was sequenced in a study of cytomegalovirus exposure and HLA in healthy donors. Both 60 Vbeta primers and 13 Jbeta primers went into the PCR. This table comes from immunoSEQ multiplex PCR, and its TCRdb copy is limited to in-frame clones, with some not included. Of some 150,000 clones in the sample, roughly 80% are singletons; the top ten hold about 0.82%. Sample: PBMCs. The origin of the receptors is a woman between 18 and 29 years old in good health and CMV-seronegative.

There are a few counts of this clone. CDR3 loop: CAWSYSGTASGANVLTF. In DNA form, the CDR3 reads TGTGCCTGGAGTTATAGCGGGACCGCCTCTGGGGCCAACGTCCTGACTTTC. The V and J genes are TRBV30 and TRBJ2-6; the match to TRBD2 covers 8 bases. The CDR3 extends over 17 amino acids. Per germline, CDR1 GTSNPN and CDR2 SVGIG (reference sequence). Trimming removed 2 bases from V and 0 bases from J; junction bases left unmatched: 6.

V usage is TRBV4-1 and J usage is TRBJ2-3; 7 bases are a match to TRBD1. The germline V gene encodes CDR1 MGHRA and CDR2 YSYEKL. V trimming: 1 base; J trimming: 6 bases; junction bases outside the gene matches: 7. The CDR3 consists of 15 residues. This CDR3 reads CASSQVDRDADTQYF. Written as DNA, the CDR3 is TGCGCCAGCAGCCAAGTTGACAGGGACGCGGATACGCAGTATTTT.

The chain recombines TRBV4-2 with TRBJ2-3; D is uncertain. The CDR3 extends over 15 amino acids. Germline lookup yields CDR1 LGHNA and CDR2 YNFKEQ. Trimming removed 5 bases from V and 0 bases from J, with 12 bases in between. CDR3 nucleotide sequence: TGTGCCAGCAGCGTCAATACCGGGAGCACAGATACGCAGTATTTT. Residues: CASSVNTGSTDTQYF.

The rearrangement uses TRBV25-1 and TRBJ2-2, with 10 bases matching TRBD2. From germline, CDR1 is MGHDK and CDR2 SYGVNS. CDR3 length: 16 amino acids. Unmatched junction bases numbered 7, after V lost 4 bases and J lost 5 bases. CDR3 loop: CASSGLAGDLTGELFF. CDR3 in DNA: TGTGCCAGCAGTGGCCTAGCGGGAGATCTGACCGGGGAGCTGTTTTTT.

A few counts support this clone. J is TRBJ2-7 and V is TRBV7-6; 7 nucleotides match TRBD2. The CDR3 is 18 residues long. CDR1 and CDR2 (germline): SGHVS, FNYEAQ. With 1 base clipped from V and 6 bases from J, the junction kept 18 bases outside the gene matches. In nucleotides, the CDR3 is TGTGCCAGCAGCTTAGTAGGGAGAGGGAGGGAGAGAGTGGGCGAGCAGTACTTC. This translates into CASSLVGRGRERVGEQYF. Together with reference TRBV7-6 and TRBJ2-7, the CDR3 gives the full variable domain: GAGVSQSPRYKVTKRGQDVALRCDPISGHVSLYWYRQALGQGPEFLTYFNYEAQQDKSGLPNDRFSAERPEGSISTLTIQRTEQRDSAMYRCASSLVGRGRERVGEQYFGPGTRLTVT.

On this clone itself: Other DNA sequences in the sample encode the same CDR3. The chain links TRBV11-2 to TRBJ2-1; 8 bases agree with TRBD2. The trim removed 4 bases at V and 10 bases at J, leaving 3 bases unmatched. Per the germline V gene, CDR1 is SGHAT and CDR2 is FQNNGV. The length of the CDR3 is 12 residues. The CDR3 DNA reads as TGTGCCAGCAGCTCTAGCGGGCTGGAGCAGTTCTTC. It yields the protein CASSSSGLEQFF.

The gene calls are TRBV5-1 and TRBJ2-3, with 12 bases aligning to TRBD2. The CDR3 is made up of 16 amino acids. Germline V lookup: CDR1 SGHRS, CDR2 YFSETQ. V was pared by 5 bases and J by 0 bases, with 4 bases of the junction left unmatched. CDR3 loop: CASSRGTSGSTDTQYF. CDR3 DNA: TGCGCCAGCAGTCGGGGGACTAGCGGGAGCACAGATACGCAGTATTTT.

This chain connects TRBV21-1 to TRBJ2-7; no DNA check was done on the table's D call, TRBD2. TRBV21-1 is tagged as a pseudogene. The CDR3 has 19 amino acids. The CDR3 region is CASSKFASGRDRDRYEQYF. CDR3 nucleotides: TGTGCCAGCAGCAAATTTGCTAGCGGGAGAGACAGAGACAGATACGAGCAGTACTTC.

The rearrangement links TRBV7-2 to TRBJ2-7, with 7 bases matching TRBD1. The CDR3 totals 15 residues. CDR1 and CDR2 from the germline V gene are SGHTA and FQGNSA. The trim removed 2 bases at V and 0 bases at J, leaving 4 bases unmatched. CDR3 bases: TGTGCCAGCAGCTTAAGACAGGGACCCTCCTACGAGCAGTACTTC. The encoded protein is CASSLRQGPSYEQYF.

The genes are TRBV7-9 and TRBJ2-5; a possible D gene is TRBD2 (6 bases). V lost 5 bases, J lost 0 bases, and 22 bases lay in between. Germline CDR1 and CDR2: SEHNR and FQNEAQ (reference sequence). The CDR3 runs to 18 residues. CDR3 sequence (DNA): TGTGCCAGCAGCACCCACGTTGGTGGGGGGTGGGACCAAGAGACCCAGTACTTC. Translation gives CASSTHVGGGWDQETQYF.

The V call is TRBV2, the J call TRBJ2-1; 12 nucleotides match TRBD2. Germline V gene sequence: CDR1 SNHLY, CDR2 FYNNEI. The CDR3 is 16 amino acids. Trimming at V came to 1 base and at J to 7 bases, leaving 5 bases not matched to a gene. CDR3 loop: CASSEGRLAGVNEQFF. The CDR3 nucleotides read TGTGCCAGCAGTGAAGGAAGACTAGCGGGAGTTAATGAGCAGTTCTTC.

This sequence joins TRBV2 and TRBJ2-5, with 9 bases that match TRBD2. From germline, CDR1 is SNHLY and CDR2 FYNNEI. This CDR3 is built from 13 residues. With V trimmed by 5 bases and J by 7 bases, 5 bases remained unmatched. The CDR3 DNA follows: TGTGCCAGCAGTCCGGGACTAGCCTCGACCCAGTACTTC. Translating gives CASSPGLASTQYF.

The J gene is TRBJ2-7, the V gene TRBV2; 8 bases align to TRBD1. The CDR3 covers 17 residues. Germline assignment: CDR1 SNHLY and CDR2 FYNNEI. The CDR3 here is CASSDPWSPPGQDFEIV. The DNA of the CDR3 is TGTGCCAGCAGTGACCCGTGGAGCCCTCCGGGACAGGACTTCGAGATAGTC.

This clone came up a few times. The genes are TRBV6-1 and TRBJ2-7; D ambiguous. The length of the CDR3 is 10 residues. Trimming pared 5 bases from V and 3 bases from J, leaving 2 bases between. Germline V gives CDR1 MNHNS, CDR2 SASEGT. Here the CDR3 reads CASSYYEQYF. Written as DNA, the CDR3 is TGTGCCAGCAGTTACTACGAGCAGTACTTC.